This T cell receptor (beta chain) originates from a study of blood T cell repertoires in COVID-19. About the research overall: Sample material is recorded as cDNA or gDNA derived from T cells, B-cell-depleted T cells, or PBMCs.

The protocol was immunoSEQ multiplex PCR, while the TCRdb copy is restricted to in-frame clones and leaves out a portion. The table records 130,000 to 150,000 clones, around four fifths of them present only once. This TCR was recovered from a woman aged 40 to 50 who had recovered from COVID-19. Input material: PBMCs or T cells enriched from blood (not recorded which).

CDR3 sequence (DNA): TGTGCCAGTAGACTAGTGAGCACAGATACGCAGTATTTT. Protein sequence: CASRLVSTDTQYF. This chain joins TRBV19 and TRBJ2-3, with D maybe TRBD2 (5 bases). Germline CDR1 is LNHDA and CDR2 is SQIVND (reference sequence). This CDR3 has 13 amino acids. Trimming cost V 6 bases and J 0 bases, with 7 bases left between them.